The clone carrying this TCR beta chain was seen once. The target antigen is unknown. This entry comes from a study of cytomegalovirus exposure and HLA in healthy donors. Study results and limitations: Reportedly, diagnosis of cytomegalovirus status by the classifier showed high specificity and sensitivity. A few CMV-associated chains were confirmed in vitro to be specific for CMV antigens. According to a later analysis, TCR clusters from the first cohort tended to co-occur in the roughly 120 validation repertoires. The majority of TCR sequences were rare, yet some public TCRs appeared in many donors.

The CDR3 has 13 residues. CDR1 is KGHSH, CDR2 LQKENI, per germline. V was cut by 3 bases and J by 5 bases, with 10 bases left in between. Clones were sequenced by immunoSEQ multiplex PCR, and TCRdb holds only the in-frame ones, with some missing. The table has 130,000 or so clones, 89% seen once. The chain combines TRBV18 with TRBJ1-1; weak D call: TRBD1 (5 bases). This clonotype was sampled from a young woman in good health and CMV-seropositive. Sequenced input: PBMCs. CDR3 sequence (DNA): TGTGCCAGCTCACCGGTGGGGCTGACTGAAGCTTTCTTT. Residues: CASSPVGLTEAFF.